One sample yielded the 27 T cell receptor beta chains listed below, sequenced in a study of cytomegalovirus exposure and HLA in healthy donors. With 60 Vbeta and 13 Jbeta primers, the PCR was carried out. The method was immunoSEQ multiplex PCR; TCRdb's version includes in-frame clones alone and lacks a portion of them. The sample shows just over 150,000 clones, around 74% of them seen only once. Sequencing used PBMCs. The receptor source for this set is a female donor in good health and CMV-seronegative.

This chain uses TRBV28 with TRBJ1-1, with TRBD1 matching over 7 bases. Trimming removed 4 bases from V and 1 base from J; junction bases left unmatched: 6. This CDR3 has 15 amino acids. Looked up from germline, CDR1 is MDHEN and CDR2 is SYDVKM. CDR3 bases: TGTGCCAGCAGTTCCCCCGGGACAGCGAACACTGAAGCTTTCTTT. Its protein is CASSSPGTANTEAFF.

The chain has TRBV30 and TRBJ2-7; tentative D call: TRBD2 (5 bases). Deletions cut 3 bases from V and 4 bases from J, with 10 bases between. The germline V gene has CDR1 GTSNPN and CDR2 SVGIG (reference sequence). This CDR3 is 12 amino acids long. CDR3 DNA sequence: TGTGCCTGGAGCCCAACTAGATACGAGCAGTACTTC. It codes for CAWSPTRYEQYF.

The V call is TRBV5-1, the J call TRBJ2-3; D is perhaps TRBD2 (5 bases). The CDR3 extends over 16 amino acids. The V gene's germline CDR1 is SGHRS and CDR2 YFSETQ. The V and J ends lost 0 bases and 5 bases respectively, with 16 bases between them. The CDR3 sequence: CASSLAAEGPGDTQYF. The CDR3 nucleotides read TGCGCCAGCAGCTTGGCAGCGGAAGGCCCTGGAGATACGCAGTATTTT.

This clone has a handful of counts. V gene TRBV6-1 combines with J gene TRBJ1-4, with TRBD1 matching 9 bases. The CDR3 has 14 residues. V lost 6 bases to trimming and J lost 8 bases; unmatched junction nucleotides: 7. Per germline, CDR1 MNHNS and CDR2 SASEGT. Written as DNA, the CDR3 is TGTGCCAGCAGAAACAGGGGGCGAGTGGAAAAACTGTTTTTT. This codes for CASRNRGRVEKLFF.

V is TRBV5-1 and J is TRBJ2-1; 7 bases agree with TRBD2. Germline loops: CDR1 SGHRS, CDR2 YFSETQ. The CDR3 is made up of 14 amino acids. The junction had 3 bases not matched to a gene; V was cut back by 0 bases and J by 6 bases. In DNA form, the CDR3 reads TGCGCCAGCAGCTTGGCTGGCGGGGGCAATGAGCAGTTCTTC. Amino acids: CASSLAGGGNEQFF.

Points on this clone: One end of the junction fails to match germline, which may point to a read error. The J gene is TRBJ2-3, the V gene TRBV7-9; TRBD2 matches 9 bases. The CDR3 contains 16 residues. In germline, CDR1 is SEHNR, CDR2 FQNEAQ (reference sequence). CDR3 coding DNA: TGTTCCAGCAGCCGCCGGACTAGCGAAGCGACAGATACGCAGTATTTT. Translating it yields CSSSRRTSEATDTQYF.

This rearrangement joins TRBV25-1 to TRBJ2-2; TRBD1 matches 9 bases. V shed 6 bases, J shed 5 bases, and the junction held 7 bases outside the gene matches. Germline CDR1 MGHDK, CDR2 SYGVNS. This CDR3 spans 15 amino acids. CDR3 DNA: TGTGCCAGCAGCCGGGACAGGGCTGTGACCGGGGAGCTGTTTTTT. This codes for CASSRDRAVTGELFF.

The chain joins TRBV11-2 to TRBJ1-3; a weak D match, TRBD1 (6 bases). The CDR3 has 16 amino acids. V lost 1 base to trimming and J lost 2 bases, with 12 bases between them. CDR1 is SGHAT and CDR2 is FQNNGV in the germline V gene. The CDR3 loop reads CASSLVPAGAGNTIYF. DNA of the CDR3: TGTGCCAGCAGCTTAGTCCCTGCAGGGGCTGGAAACACCATATATTTT.

V gene TRBV29-1 combines with J gene TRBJ2-1, with 8 bases that match TRBD2. Germline assignment: CDR1 SQVTM and CDR2 ANQGSEA. This CDR3 is built from 13 residues. The junction had 6 bases not matched to a gene; V was cut back by 7 bases and J by 4 bases. DNA of the CDR3: TGCAGCGCAGCGGGAGCTGGATACAATGAGCAGTTCTTC. Protein: CSAAGAGYNEQFF.

The J gene is TRBJ1-2, the V gene TRBV7-3; 9 bases agree with TRBD1. This CDR3 is built from 16 residues. CDR1 is SGHTA and CDR2 is FQGTGA in the germline V gene. The V and J ends lost 0 bases and 6 bases, in that order; junction bases with no gene match: 8. CDR3 coding DNA: TGTGCCAGCAGCTTAACGGGGACAGGGAGGGTGGATGGCTACACCTTC. It codes for CASSLTGTGRVDGYTF.

This chain links TRBV7-8 with TRBJ2-7; 8 nucleotides align to TRBD2. V lost 6 bases, J lost 0 bases, and 7 bases stayed unmatched. This CDR3 has 15 amino acids. Germline values: CDR1 SGHVS, CDR2 FQNEAQ. The CDR3 DNA sequence: TGTGCCAGCAGTCTATCGGGACTAGGCTCCTACGAGCAGTACTTC. This translates into CASSLSGLGSYEQYF. Full variable domain (missing parts from reference TRBV7-8 and TRBJ2-7): GAGVSQSPRYKVAKRGQDVALRCDPISGHVSLFWYQQALGQGPEFLTYFQNEAQLDKSGLPSDRFFAERPEGSVSTLKIQRTQQEDSAVYLCASSLSGLGSYEQYFGPGTRLTVT.

The chain uses TRBV5-1 and TRBJ2-7, with 8 positions matching TRBD2. The length of the CDR3 is 17 residues. Germline V gene data show CDR1 as SGHRS and CDR2 as YFSETQ. J lost 0 bases, V lost 0 bases, and 8 bases had no gene match. Written as DNA, the CDR3 is TGCGCCAGCAGCTTGGGTTCCGGGGGGGGTTCCTCCTACGAGCAGTACTTC. As protein: CASSLGSGGGSSYEQYF.

The chain combines TRBV18 with TRBJ2-1, with TRBD2 identical over 7 bases. Germline trimming cut 3 bases from V and 1 base from J; bases unmatched to any gene: 3. Germline V gene data show CDR1 as KGHSH and CDR2 as LQKENI. The CDR3 covers 15 residues. Here the CDR3 DNA reads TGTGCCAGCTCACCTGGGGGGGGTTCCTACAATGAGCAGTTCTTC. It yields the protein CASSPGGGSYNEQFF.

In this sample, this clone turned up once. The chain links TRBV19 to TRBJ1-5, with a weak D call TRBD1 (5 bases). The V gene's germline CDR1 is LNHDA and CDR2 SQIVND (reference sequence). V was cut by 5 bases and J by 4 bases, with 12 bases left in between. CDR3 length: 14 amino acids. The CDR3 DNA reads as TGTGCCAGTAGTCTCGCTGCAGGGAATCAGCCCCAGCATTTT. It codes for CASSLAAGNQPQHF.

This clone was seen a handful of times. This sequence joins TRBV19 and TRBJ1-2; a possible D gene is TRBD1 (5 bases). Looked up from germline, CDR1 is LNHDA and CDR2 is SQIVND (reference sequence). Between the trimmed V and J ends, which lost 7 bases and 2 bases, there was a span of 14 bases. CDR3 length: 14 residues. CDR3 protein: CASTFAGQNYGYTF. For the CDR3, the DNA is TGTGCCAGTACTTTTGCGGGGCAGAACTATGGCTACACCTTC.

V usage is TRBV5-4 and J usage is TRBJ2-5; the match to TRBD2 covers 10 bases. J was trimmed by 5 bases and V by 2 bases; bases with no gene match: 6. The CDR3 extends over 15 amino acids. From germline, CDR1 is SGHNT and CDR2 YYREEE (reference sequence). The CDR3 here is CASSFVSGGAETQYF. The CDR3 DNA reads TGTGCCAGCAGCTTCGTCAGCGGGGGGGCGGAGACCCAGTACTTC. Supplemented by reference TRBV5-4 and TRBJ2-5, the full variable domain reads ETGVTQSPTHLIKTRGQQVTLRCSSQSGHNTVSWYQQALGQGPQFIFQYYREEENGRGNFPPRFSGLQFPNYSSELNVNALELDDSALYLCASSFVSGGAETQYFGPGTRLLVL.

This clone was observed a single time. The chain joins TRBV5-1 to TRBJ2-2; TRBD2 matches 8 bases. This CDR3 is built from 16 residues. J gave up 4 bases and V 3 bases, and 8 bases lay outside the gene matches. Germline V gives CDR1 SGHRS, CDR2 YFSETQ. As DNA, the CDR3 is TGCGCCAGCAGCTCCCGGGGACTAGGATCCACCGGGGAGCTGTTTTTT. Amino acid sequence: CASSSRGLGSTGELFF. The whole variable domain, filled in from reference TRBV5-1 and TRBJ2-2, reads KAGVTQTPRYLIKTRGQQVTLSCSPISGHRSVSWYQQTPGQGLQFLFEYFSETQRNKGNFPGRFSGRQFSNSRSEMNVSTLELGDSALYLCASSSRGLGSTGELFFGEGSRLTVL.

The chain uses TRBV11-3 and TRBJ2-3; the D is unclear. CDR3 size: 12 residues. CDR1 and CDR2 (germline): SGHNT, YENEEA. V was clipped by 2 bases and J by 5 bases, with 5 bases between them. CDR3 DNA: TGTGCCAGCAGCTTAATCGGAGATACGCAGTATTTT. This translates into CASSLIGDTQYF.

This chain links TRBV9 with TRBJ1-1; D gene unclear. The CDR3 runs 15 residues. V was clipped by 2 bases and J by 0 bases, with 11 bases between them. CDR1 and CDR2 from the germline V gene are SGDLS and YYNGEE. In nucleotides, the CDR3 is TGTGCCAGCAGCGTGCACGGGGTGATGAACACTGAAGCTTTCTTT. Its protein product is CASSVHGVMNTEAFF.

A word on this clone: Germline and junction disagree at one end, which may indicate a read error. V gene TRBV5-4 combines with J gene TRBJ2-5; 7 bases align to TRBD2. The CDR3 has 13 amino acids. Germline V gene lookup returns CDR1 SGHNT and CDR2 YYREEE (reference sequence). This CDR3 reads CAGSLDPGGGQYF. The CDR3 nucleotides read TGTGCCGGCAGCTTGGACCCTGGGGGGGGGCAGTACTTC.

V is TRBV6-1 and J is TRBJ1-2, with D unclear. This CDR3 has 15 residues. V was cut by 5 bases and J by 2 bases, with 15 bases left in between. CDR1 is MNHNS, CDR2 SASEGT, per germline. CDR3 coding DNA: TGTGCCAGCAGTTTCGCTGTGTCGGAGAACTATGGCTACACCTTC. Protein sequence: CASSFAVSENYGYTF.

The chain combines TRBV6-6 with TRBJ2-5; weak D call: TRBD2 (5 bases). This CDR3 spans 13 amino acids. Trimming cost V 9 bases and J 2 bases, with 13 bases left between them. Germline V gene lookup returns CDR1 MNHNY and CDR2 SVGAGI (reference sequence). CDR3 DNA sequence: TGTGCCAGTATTAGTCCGGGACAAGAGACCCAGTACTTC. This gives the protein CASISPGQETQYF.

The chain employs TRBV7-8 and TRBJ1-1; possibly TRBD1 for D (5 bases). The CDR3 length is 15 residues. Germline lookup yields CDR1 SGHVS and CDR2 FQNEAQ. V lost 0 bases, J lost 1 base, and 9 bases lay in between. CDR3: CASSLAAGWNTEAFF. In DNA form, the CDR3 reads TGTGCCAGCAGCTTAGCGGCAGGGTGGAACACTGAAGCTTTCTTT.

V is TRBV11-3 and J is TRBJ1-4, with D perhaps TRBD1 (6 bases). This CDR3 comprises 14 residues. Germline CDR1 reads SGHNT; CDR2 reads YENEEA. Trimming cost V 3 bases and J 7 bases, with 12 bases left between them. As DNA, the CDR3 is TGTGCCAGCAGCTTCCGGGACATGGCTGAAAAACTGTTTTTT. This codes for CASSFRDMAEKLFF.

The chain combines TRBV25-1 with TRBJ1-6; D may be TRBD1 (6 bases). Germline lookup yields CDR1 MGHDK and CDR2 SYGVNS. The CDR3 has 14 amino acids. The germline V and J ends were trimmed by 8 bases and 7 bases, with 15 bases remaining between them. This chain's CDR3 is CASELTGRNSPLHF. CDR3 in DNA: TGTGCCAGCGAGTTGACAGGACGCAATTCACCCCTCCACTTT. Complete variable domain (other parts from reference TRBV25-1 and TRBJ1-6): EADIYQTPRYLVIGTGKKITLECSQTMGHDKMYWYQQDPGMELHLIHYSYGVNSTEKGDLSSESTVSRIRTEHFPLTLESARPSHTSQYLCASELTGRNSPLHFGNGTRLTVT.

The chain has TRBV25-1 and TRBJ1-5, with D perhaps matching TRBD1 (5 bases). The CDR3 is 15 residues long. CDR1 and CDR2 from the germline V gene are MGHDK and SYGVNS. The CDR3 DNA is TGTCGCGATTACGTTTCCAGGGCAGGGAATCAGCCCCAGCATTTT. It specifies CRDYVSRAGNQPQHF.

This clone turned up a few times. The chain links TRBV5-1 to TRBJ2-2, with D tentatively TRBD2 (6 bases). Trimming took off 5 bases at V and 4 bases at J, with 15 bases between the two ends. Germline lookup yields CDR1 SGHRS and CDR2 YFSETQ. The CDR3 consists of 15 residues. CDR3 protein: CASSETGTSTGELFF. DNA of the CDR3: TGCGCCAGCAGTGAGACCGGGACTTCCACCGGGGAGCTGTTTTTT.